This T cell receptor (beta chain) was found in a study of beta chain features in type 1 diabetes. With respect to this clone: Antigen: not known.

Regarding the study as a whole: Sequencing used cDNA, and cells with high TCR expression could therefore be over-represented. Across patients, naive, central memory and Treg TCRB repertoires exhibited apparently greater similarity than was observed across healthy donors. Although PCR might favor shorter templates, it would do so equally in patients and controls.

There are 15 residues in the CDR3. Trimming removed 4 bases from V and 2 bases from J; junction bases left unmatched: 3. Germline CDR1 and CDR2: SGHRS and YFSETQ. Cells sorted by CD45RO/CCR7/CD25/CD127/CD95/CD27 comprised CD4+ naive, central memory, regulatory and stem cell-like memory cells. The isolated RNA, all of it, was reverse transcribed, so expressed TCRB transcripts were what got sequenced. Only in-frame clones appear in the TCRdb table, and some are missing; sequencing was by immunoSEQ multiplex PCR. Among around 450,000 clones listed, about an eighth were seen once. Sequencing was performed on naive CD4+ T cells from blood. The chain employs TRBV5-1 and TRBJ2-6; 7 bases agree with TRBD1. This sequence was found in a woman aged 18-29 years in good health. The CDR3 here is CASSETGAGANVLTF. The CDR3 region has the DNA TGCGCCAGCAGCGAAACAGGGGCTGGGGCCAACGTCCTGACTTTC.